A single sample is the source of the 3 T cell receptor beta chains below, sequenced in a study of CD8 T cells in Susac syndrome. The authors reverse transcribed roughly 0.5 to 1 ug RNA with random hexamers. Using its own MiXCR run on the immunoSEQ multiplex PCR reads, TCRdb lists one record per CDR3 protein. The table lists 74,000 or so distinct CDR3 sequences, 93% of them singletons. The sample taken for sequencing was CD4+ T cells from PBMCs. The receptors stem from a human donor with Susac syndrome.

V is TRBV7-9 and J is TRBJ2-1; D is uncertain. Per germline, CDR1 SEHNR and CDR2 FQNEAQ (reference sequence). The CDR3 is 14 amino acids. The ends were cut back, 5 bases at V and 4 bases at J, with 12 bases in the middle. CDR3 residues: CASSHLGRYNEQFF. The CDR3 DNA sequence: TGTGCCAGCAGCCACCTAGGACGATACAATGAGCAGTTCTTC.

The chain uses TRBV20-1 and TRBJ2-5, with 11 nucleotides matching TRBD2. This CDR3 is built from 15 residues. After removal of 5 bases from V and 1 base from J, the junction contained 6 bases not matched to a gene. The V gene's germline CDR1 is DFQATT and CDR2 SNEGSKA (reference sequence). In DNA form, the CDR3 reads TGCAGTGCTGGTACTAGCGGGGGTATCCAAGAGACCCAGTACTTC. Protein: CSAGTSGGIQETQYF.

The V gene is TRBV2, the J gene TRBJ2-3, with D uncertain. V lost 3 bases and J lost 10, with 8 bases in between. Germline CDR1 reads SNHLY; CDR2 reads FYNNEI. The CDR3 loop spans 11 amino acids. The CDR3: CASSEGTPQYF. In nucleotides, the CDR3 is TGTGCCAGCAGTGAGGGTACACCGCAGTATTTT.